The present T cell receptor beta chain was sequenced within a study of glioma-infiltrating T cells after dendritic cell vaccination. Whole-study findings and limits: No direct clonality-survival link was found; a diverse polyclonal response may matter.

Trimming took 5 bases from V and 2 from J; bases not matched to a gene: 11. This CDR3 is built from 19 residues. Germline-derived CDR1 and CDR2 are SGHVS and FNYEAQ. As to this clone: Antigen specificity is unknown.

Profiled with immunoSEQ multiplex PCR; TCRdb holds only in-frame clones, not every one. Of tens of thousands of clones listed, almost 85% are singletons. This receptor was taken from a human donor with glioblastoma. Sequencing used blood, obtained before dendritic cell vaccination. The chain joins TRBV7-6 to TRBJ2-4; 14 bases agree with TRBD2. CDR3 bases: TGTGCCAGCAGCGGGTACGGACTAGCGGGAGGACGATCCAAAAACATTCAGTACTTC. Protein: CASSGYGLAGGRSKNIQYF.